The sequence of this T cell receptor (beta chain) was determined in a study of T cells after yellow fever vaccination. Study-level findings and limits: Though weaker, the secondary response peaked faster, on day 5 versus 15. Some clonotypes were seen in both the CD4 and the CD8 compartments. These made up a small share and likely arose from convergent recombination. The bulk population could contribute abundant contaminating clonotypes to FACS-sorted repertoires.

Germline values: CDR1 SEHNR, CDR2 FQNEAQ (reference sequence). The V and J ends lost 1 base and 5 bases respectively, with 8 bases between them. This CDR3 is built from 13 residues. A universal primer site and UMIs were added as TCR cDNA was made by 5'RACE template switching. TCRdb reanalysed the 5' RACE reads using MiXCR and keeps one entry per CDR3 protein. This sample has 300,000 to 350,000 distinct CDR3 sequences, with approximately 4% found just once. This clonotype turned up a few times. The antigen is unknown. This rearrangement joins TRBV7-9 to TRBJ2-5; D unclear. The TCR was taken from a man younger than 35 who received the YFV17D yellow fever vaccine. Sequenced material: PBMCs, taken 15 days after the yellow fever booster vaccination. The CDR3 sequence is CASSLDFRETQYF. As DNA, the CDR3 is TGTGCCAGCAGCTTAGACTTTAGGGAGACCCAGTACTTC.